Listed below are T cell receptor beta chains from one sample, sequenced in a study of T cells after yellow fever vaccination. TCRdb called the 5' RACE reads again in MiXCR, with one record for every CDR3 protein. The sample contains 110,000 to 150,000 distinct CDR3 sequences, just over 6.5% of which appear only once. This sample comprised CD4+ T cells sorted from PBMCs, obtained 10 days after the yellow fever booster vaccination. These receptors all come from a man aged 25-45 years who received the YFV17D yellow fever vaccine. Both conserved end residues are part of each CDR3. A D gene is named only where the DNA matches it firmly.

>TRBD2|TRBV7-8|TRBJ2-1
CASSKSSGRANEQFF
>TRBD2|TRBV7-9|TRBJ2-1
CASSTLSSGRVGEQFF
>NA|TRBV5-1|TRBJ2-5
CASSLGTEETQYF
>TRBD1|TRBV10-2|TRBJ2-1
CATSLTGGFEQFF
>NA|TRBV18|TRBJ2-5
CASSPGLGGETQYF
>TRBD2|TRBV6-2/TRBV6-3|TRBJ2-1
CASSQAGLAGGNEQFF
>TRBD2|TRBV4-1|TRBJ2-7
CASSQDPSTGTSGSYKQYF
>TRBD1|TRBV4-3|TRBJ1-2
CASSHGTGGHGYTF
>TRBD1|TRBV5-1|TRBJ2-7
CASSLDRGQYEQYF
>NA|TRBV7-8|TRBJ1-1
CASSLRVLNTEAFF
>TRBD1|TRBV5-6|TRBJ1-2
CASSQGQEDGYTF
>NA|TRBV4-3|TRBJ2-3
CASSQGGTSTDTQYF
>TRBD1|TRBV20-1|TRBJ2-3
CSARRDRGNTQYF
>TRBD1|TRBV6-5|TRBJ2-2
CASSYSGRGRSGELFF
>TRBD2|TRBV2|TRBJ2-1
CASRPSGINEQFF
>NA|TRBV7-2|TRBJ1-4
CASSFQPATNEKLFF
>NA|TRBV25-1|TRBJ2-7
CASTLSGTIYEQYF
>NA|TRBV10-3|TRBJ1-5
CAISESGPNNQPQHF
>NA|TRBV20-1|TRBJ2-1
CSARSSEQFF
>NA|TRBV7-9|TRBJ2-5
CASSRTSETQYF
>NA|TRBV5-1|TRBJ2-1
CASSLSGAPYNEQFF
>TRBD2|TRBV7-8|TRBJ2-2
CASSLKPGLAAFNTGELFF
>NA|TRBV9|TRBJ2-7
CASSVTPNSYEQYF
>NA|TRBV10-3|TRBJ2-7
CAISESAGKSSYEQYF
>NA|TRBV25-1|TRBJ2-7
CASSEQASYEQYF
>TRBD2|TRBV9|TRBJ2-7
CASSFYGRLAGEESSYEQYF
>NA|TRBV18|TRBJ1-5
CASSFERDQPQHF
>NA|TRBV29-1|TRBJ1-1
CSVSEIYTEAFF
>NA|TRBV23-1|TRBJ2-1
CASSQSPRWTLHNEQFF
>NA|TRBV7-2|TRBJ2-7
CASSLGPTNYEQYF
>TRBD2|TRBV20-1|TRBJ2-3
CSAQPGLAGVADTQYF